The source of this T cell receptor beta chain is a study of identical twins. V lost 1 base, J lost 5 bases, and 10 bases lay in between. CDR3 length: 14 residues. In germline, CDR1 is LGHNA, CDR2 YNFKEQ. TCRdb processed the 5' RACE reads anew with MiXCR; each CDR3 protein has one entry. Of about 240,000 distinct CDR3 sequences in the sample, 9.5% to 15% were seen once. This clonotype was seen a few times. The data also belong to a second study, concerning yellow fever vaccine responses in identical twins.

This TCR was recovered from a woman aged 18-29 years in good health. The chain recombines TRBV4-2 with TRBJ2-3; possible D gene TRBD1, 5 bases. Sample: memory (CD45RO+) T cells sorted from blood. The CDR3 region is CASSQGGAEDTQYF. The DNA of the CDR3 is TGTGCCAGCAGCCAAGGGGGCGCGGAAGATACGCAGTATTTT.